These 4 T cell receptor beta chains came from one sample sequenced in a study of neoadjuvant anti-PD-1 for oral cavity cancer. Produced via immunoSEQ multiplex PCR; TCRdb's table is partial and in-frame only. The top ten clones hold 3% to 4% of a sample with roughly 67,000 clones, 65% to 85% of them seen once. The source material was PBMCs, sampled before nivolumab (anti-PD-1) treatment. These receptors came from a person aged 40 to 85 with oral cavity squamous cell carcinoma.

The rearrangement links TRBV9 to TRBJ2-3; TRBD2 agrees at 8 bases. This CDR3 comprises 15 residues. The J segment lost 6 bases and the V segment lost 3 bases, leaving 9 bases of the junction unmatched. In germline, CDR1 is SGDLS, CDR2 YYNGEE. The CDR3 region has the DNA TGTGCCAGCAGCGCCCTAACTAGCGGCAGGGATACGCAGTATTTT. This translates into CASSALTSGRDTQYF.

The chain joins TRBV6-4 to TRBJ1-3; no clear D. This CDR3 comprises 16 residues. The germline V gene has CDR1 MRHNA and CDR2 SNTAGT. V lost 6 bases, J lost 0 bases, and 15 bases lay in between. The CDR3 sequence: CASSGVDVLSGNTIYF. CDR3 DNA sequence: TGTGCCAGCAGCGGCGTGGACGTACTCTCTGGAAACACCATATATTTT.

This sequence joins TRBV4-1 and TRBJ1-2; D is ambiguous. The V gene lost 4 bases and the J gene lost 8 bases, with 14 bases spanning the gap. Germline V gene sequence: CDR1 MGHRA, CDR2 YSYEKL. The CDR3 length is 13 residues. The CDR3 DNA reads TGCGCCAGCAGCCCGGGAGGCTCGGAAGGCTACACCTTC. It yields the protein CASSPGGSEGYTF.

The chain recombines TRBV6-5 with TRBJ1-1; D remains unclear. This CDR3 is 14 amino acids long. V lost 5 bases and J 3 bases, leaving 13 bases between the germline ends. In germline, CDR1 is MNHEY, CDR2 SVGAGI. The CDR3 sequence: CASSGWMSDTEAFF. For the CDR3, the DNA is TGTGCCAGCAGTGGGTGGATGTCTGACACTGAAGCTTTCTTT.